Listed below are T cell receptor beta chains from one sample, sequenced in a study of shared clonotypes between healthy human individuals. Data came from immunoSEQ multiplex PCR; TCRdb stores just in-frame clones and leaves some out. The data contain 2 million to 2.5 million clones, 80% to 95% of them singletons. The sequencing input was naive CD4+ T cells from PBMCs. The receptors stem from a man aged 18 to 29 in good health. Some clones in this sample may be carry-over from other donors' samples. Both conserved end residues are part of each CDR3. The D gene is left open where the match is weak. Clone size is not always given. Where it is, it says once, few, many or a class for expanded clones.

V gene	D gene	J gene	CDR3 length	clone size	CDR3 DNA	CDR3 protein
TRBV28	TRBD1	TRBJ1-5	18	.	TGTGCCAGCAGTCATCGGACAGGGAGGTTTAAGGGCAATCAGCCCCAGCATTTT	CASSHRTGRFKGNQPQHF
TRBV7-9	.	TRBJ2-2	16	once	TGTGCCAGCAGCTCTCCCCGAGTAGGGAACACCGGGGAGCTGTTTTTT	CASSSPRVGNTGELFF
TRBV2	.	TRBJ2-6	15	.	TGTGCCAGCAGGGATCGGGGAGGAGGGGCCAACGTCCTGACTTTC	CASRDRGGGANVLTF
TRBV5-4	.	TRBJ2-7	12	.	TGTGCCAGCAGCAACGGGGCCTACGAGCAGTACTTC	CASSNGAYEQYF
TRBV7-3	.	TRBJ2-6	17	.	TGTGCCAGCAGCTTAGGAGCGGCCTTCTCTGGGGCCAACGTCCTGACTTTC	CASSLGAAFSGANVLTF
TRBV10-3	.	TRBJ2-1	14	.	TGTGCCATCAGTGAGTCTATGACTTACAATGAGCAGTTCTTC	CAISESMTYNEQFF
TRBV7-9	.	TRBJ2-5	13	.	TGTGCCAGCAGCTTTGGTACCCAAGAGACCCAGTACTTC	CASSFGTQETQYF
TRBV27	TRBD1	TRBJ2-6	18	once	TGTGCCAGCAGTTTATTTGGGACAGGGTTGAGAGGGGCCAACGTCCTGACTTTC	CASSLFGTGLRGANVLTF
TRBV7-3	.	TRBJ2-1	15	.	TGTGCCAGCAGCTTAAAAGGGACCACCAGCAATGAGCAGTTCTTC	CASSLKGTTSNEQFF
TRBV12-5	TRBD1	TRBJ2-1	13	once	TGTGCTAGCTGGGGACAGGAGCTCAATGAGCAGTTCTTC	CASWGQELNEQFF
TRBV5-1	.	TRBJ2-7	14	.	TGCGCCAGCAGCCCACGGGACCCATCCTACGAGCAGTACTTC	CASSPRDPSYEQYF
TRBV28	.	TRBJ1-1	14	.	TGTGCCAGCAGTTTGGGGCAGGGGATCACTGAAGCTTTCTTT	CASSLGQGITEAFF
TRBV6-1	.	TRBJ2-7	12	few	TGTGCCAGCAGGGACAGCTCCTACGAGCAGTACTTC	CASRDSSYEQYF
TRBV18	TRBD2	TRBJ2-5	17	.	TGTGCCAGCTCACCACCGCCTGGGCTAGCGGGAGGAGAGACCCAGTACTTC	CASSPPPGLAGGETQYF
TRBV7-9	.	TRBJ2-1	14	.	TGTGCCAGCAGCTTAGCAGAGGCGATGGGAGGGCAGTTCTTC	CASSLAEAMGGQFF
TRBV27	.	TRBJ1-3	16	.	TGTGCCAGCGCCCGGGGAGGGCTGATCTCTGGAAACACCATATATTTT	CASARGGLISGNTIYF
TRBV5-4	.	TRBJ1-5	14	.	TGTGCCAGCAGCTTGGGGGGGGCAGGACAGCCCCAGCATTTT	CASSLGGAGQPQHF
TRBV28	.	TRBJ2-7	12	.	TGTGCCAGCAGTTCGACTACCTACGAGCAGTACTTC	CASSSTTYEQYF
TRBV5-5	.	TRBJ1-2	15	.	TGTGCCAGCAGCTTGTATGTCAGGGTAGAATATGGCTACACCTTC	CASSLYVRVEYGYTF
TRBV5-6	TRBD1	TRBJ1-1	14	.	TGTGCCAGCAGCCGTAGGGGGCTGAACACTGAAGCTTTCTTT	CASSRRGLNTEAFF
TRBV10-3	.	TRBJ2-7	15	.	TGTGCCATCAGTGAGGGGGACGGTTATTACTACGAGCAGTACTTC	CAISEGDGYYYEQYF
TRBV30	TRBD1	TRBJ2-7	12	.	TGTGCCGTCAGGGGGCGATCCTACGAGCAGTACTTC	CAVRGRSYEQYF
TRBV4-3	.	TRBJ1-2	14	.	TGCGCCAGCAGCCAAGATTCAGGGTGGAAGGGCTACACCTTC	CASSQDSGWKGYTF
TRBV4-2	.	TRBJ1-5	18	.	TGTGCCAGCAGCCAAGATGAGACAGCAAATTCGATATATTGGCCCCAGCATTTT	CASSQDETANSIYWPQHF
TRBV11-1	.	TRBJ2-7	17	once	TGTGCCAGCAGCTTAAACACAGGCAGTGCGGGGTTTTACGAGCAGTACTTC	CASSLNTGSAGFYEQYF
TRBV5-1	.	TRBJ1-1	13	.	TGCGCCAGCAGCCGGGAGGTAGGACAAAAAGCTTTCTTT	CASSREVGQKAFF
TRBV6-5	TRBD2	TRBJ2-5	16	.	TGTGCCAGCAGTTTGAGGACTAGCGGAACTCGGAAGACCCAGTACTTC	CASSLRTSGTRKTQYF
TRBV4-1	TRBD2	TRBJ2-7	13	.	TGCGCCAGCAGCCTCGGGAGGGCTGCCAAGCAGTACTTC	CASSLGRAAKQYF
TRBV30	.	TRBJ2-1	13	.	TGTGCCTGGAGTAGTATGTGGGGAAATGAGCAGTTCTTC	CAWSSMWGNEQFF
TRBV28	.	TRBJ1-4	15	once	TGTGCCAGCAGTGCCCGGACGGCCTTAAATGAAAAACTGTTTTTT	CASSARTALNEKLFF
TRBV29-1	.	TRBJ2-5	10	.	TGCAGCGTTGCGCGAGAGACCCAGTACTTC	CSVARETQYF
TRBV11-2	.	TRBJ2-2	12	.	TGTGCCAGCAGCCGAGTAACCGGGGAGCTGTTTTTT	CASSRVTGELFF
TRBV25-1	TRBD1	TRBJ1-5	18	.	TGTGCCAGCAGCCCGGGACAGGGATGGGACGTTAGCAATCAGCCCCAGCATTTT	CASSPGQGWDVSNQPQHF
TRBV29-1	.	TRBJ2-1	15	.	TGCAGCCCCCCGGCGCAGAGGTCATCACATGGTGAGCAGTTCTTC	CSPPAQRSSHGEQFF
TRBV2	.	TRBJ1-6	15	.	TGTGCCAGCAGCGGCCGGGACCGACGTAATTCACCCCTCCACTTT	CASSGRDRRNSPLHF
TRBV6-5	.	TRBJ2-7	16	.	TGTGCCAGCAGTTACGAATCGGCGGTTCCAACCTACGAGCAGTACTTC	CASSYESAVPTYEQYF
TRBV27	.	TRBJ2-6	16	.	TGTGCCAGCAGTTTATCTAGGGTCTCTGGGGCCAACGTCCTGACTTTC	CASSLSRVSGANVLTF
TRBV7-9	TRBD1	TRBJ2-6	18	once	TGTGCCAGCAGCTTAGTGGGACAGCTTTTTGCTGGGGCCAACGTCCTGACTTTC	CASSLVGQLFAGANVLTF
TRBV2	.	TRBJ2-7	12	.	TGTGCCAGCAGTGAATCAGACTACGAGCAGTACTTC	CASSESDYEQYF
TRBV11-1	TRBD2	TRBJ2-3	17	.	TGTGCCAGCAGCTACATTGCGGCGGGAGGGCCCCAAGATACGCAGTATTTT	CASSYIAAGGPQDTQYF
TRBV7-7	.	TRBJ2-5	13	.	TGTGCCAGCAGCAGCGGACCCCAAGAGACCCAGTACTTC	CASSSGPQETQYF
TRBV7-7	TRBD1	TRBJ2-2	16	.	TGTGCCAGCAGCTTAGGGCAGGGGGCAAACACCGGGGAGCTGTTTTTT	CASSLGQGANTGELFF
TRBV7-2	.	TRBJ1-1	15	few	TGTGCCAGCAGCTTAGCACCGAGGGAGAACACTGAAGCTTTCTTT	CASSLAPRENTEAFF
TRBV29-1	.	TRBJ1-2	12	.	TGCAGCGTTGTAGACTTGGGCTATGGCTACACCTTC	CSVVDLGYGYTF
TRBV5-1	TRBD1	TRBJ1-1	15	.	TGCGCCAGCAGCTTGGGGACAGGGCGGGGAACTGAAGCTTTCTTT	CASSLGTGRGTEAFF
TRBV19	TRBD2	TRBJ2-5	17	.	TGTGCCAGTAGTACCGGACTAGCGGGAGGGGCCGGGAAGACCCAGTACTTC	CASSTGLAGGAGKTQYF
TRBV7-2	.	TRBJ1-3	17	.	TGTGCCAGCAGCTTATTGCCACAGCCGCTCTCTGGAAACACCATATATTTT	CASSLLPQPLSGNTIYF
TRBV18	TRBD1	TRBJ2-2	16	.	TGTGCCAGCTCACCGAGGCAGGGGGCGCCCACCGGGGAGCTGTTTTTT	CASSPRQGAPTGELFF
TRBV5-4	.	TRBJ1-4	14	.	TGTGCCAGCAGCTCGGGGAGGGGCTACGAAAAACTGTTTTTT	CASSSGRGYEKLFF
TRBV7-2	.	TRBJ1-5	19	.	TGTGCCAGCAGCCAATACCCCGCGACAGCCTATTATAGCAATCAGCCCCAGCATTTT	CASSQYPATAYYSNQPQHF
TRBV2	TRBD1	TRBJ2-4	13	once	TGTGCCATCTCGACAGGGGGCAAAAACATTCAGTACTTC	CAISTGGKNIQYF
TRBV12-5	TRBD2	TRBJ2-7	20	once	TGTGACGGACCAGATAAGCCGGGACTAGCGGGAGGGCCATACTCCTACGAGCAGTACTTC	CDGPDKPGLAGGPYSYEQYF
TRBV4-1	TRBD2	TRBJ2-7	15	.	TGCGCCAGCAGCTACACCGGGACTACCTCCTACGAGCAGTACTTC	CASSYTGTTSYEQYF
TRBV7-9	.	TRBJ2-2	14	.	TGTGCCAGCAGCTTAGGGGCACTCGCCGGGGAGCTGTTTTTT	CASSLGALAGELFF